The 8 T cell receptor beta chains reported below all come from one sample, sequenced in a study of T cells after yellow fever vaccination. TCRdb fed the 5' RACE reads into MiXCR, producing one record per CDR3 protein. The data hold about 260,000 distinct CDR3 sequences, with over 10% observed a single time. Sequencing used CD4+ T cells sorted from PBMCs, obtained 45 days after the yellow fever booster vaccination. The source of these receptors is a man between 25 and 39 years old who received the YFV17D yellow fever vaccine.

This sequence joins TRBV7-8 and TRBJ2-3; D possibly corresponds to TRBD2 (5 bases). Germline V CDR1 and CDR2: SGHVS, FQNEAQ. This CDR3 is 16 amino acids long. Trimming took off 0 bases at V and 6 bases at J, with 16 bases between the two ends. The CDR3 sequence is CASSLAGRARGDTQYF. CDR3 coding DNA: TGTGCCAGCAGCTTAGCAGGAAGGGCTAGAGGGGATACGCAGTATTTT.

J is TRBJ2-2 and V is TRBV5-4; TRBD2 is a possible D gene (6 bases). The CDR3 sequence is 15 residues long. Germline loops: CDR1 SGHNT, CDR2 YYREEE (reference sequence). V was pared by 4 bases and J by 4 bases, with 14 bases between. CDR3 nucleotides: TGTGCCAGCAGCCCCGGGGGTTCGCCCACCGGGGAGCTGTTTTTT. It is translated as CASSPGGSPTGELFF.

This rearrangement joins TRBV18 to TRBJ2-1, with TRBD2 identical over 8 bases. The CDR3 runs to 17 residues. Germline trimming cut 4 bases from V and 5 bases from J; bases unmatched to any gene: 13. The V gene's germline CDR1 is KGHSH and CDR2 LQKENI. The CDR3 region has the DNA TGTGCCAGCTCACTAATAGAACCGGGACTAGGAGACAATGAGCAGTTCTTC. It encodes CASSLIEPGLGDNEQFF.

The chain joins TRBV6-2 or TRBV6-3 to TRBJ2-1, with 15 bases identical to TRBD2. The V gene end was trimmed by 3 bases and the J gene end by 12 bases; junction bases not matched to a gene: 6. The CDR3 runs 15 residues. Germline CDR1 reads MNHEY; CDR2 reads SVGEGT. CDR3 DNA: TGTGCCAGCAGTTATATGGGACTAGCGGGAGGAGGGCAGTTCTTC. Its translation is CASSYMGLAGGGQFF.

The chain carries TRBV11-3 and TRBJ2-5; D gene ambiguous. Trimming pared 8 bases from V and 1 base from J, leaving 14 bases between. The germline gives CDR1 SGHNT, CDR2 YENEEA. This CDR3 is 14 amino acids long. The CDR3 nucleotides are TGTGCCAGCCGGCCGAAAGGGCTCCAAGAGACCCAGTACTTC. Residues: CASRPKGLQETQYF.

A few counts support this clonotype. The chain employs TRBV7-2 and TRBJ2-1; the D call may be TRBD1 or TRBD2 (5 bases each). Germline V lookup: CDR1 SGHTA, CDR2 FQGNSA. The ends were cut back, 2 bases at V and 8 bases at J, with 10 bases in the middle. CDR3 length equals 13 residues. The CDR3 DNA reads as TGTGCCAGCAGCTTAAAAGGGACCGATGAGCAGTTCTTC. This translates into CASSLKGTDEQFF.

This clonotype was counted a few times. CDR3 loop: CASTLRGVNGEQYF. The CDR3 DNA follows: TGTGCCAGCACTCTCCGGGGGGTAAATGGCGAGCAGTACTTC. This sequence joins TRBV6-2 or TRBV6-3 and TRBJ2-7; 7 bases line up with TRBD2. CDR3 length: 14 amino acids. The ends lost 7 bases at V and 6 bases at J; junction bases unmatched: 12. CDR1 and CDR2 (germline): MNHEY, SVGEGT.

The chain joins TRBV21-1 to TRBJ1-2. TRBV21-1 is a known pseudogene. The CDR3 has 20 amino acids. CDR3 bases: TGTGCCAGCAGCAGTGGGAGGGGATACAACCTAAAAAGAGCTAACTATGGCTACACCTTC. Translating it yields CASSSGRGYNLKRANYGYTF.